This record covers a single TCR beta chain. This receptor's antigen is unknown. The input lacks base qualities; no much larger clone sits a single base away. For CDR1 and CDR2, the germline V gene lists MNHEY and SVGAGI. Trimming costs V 4 bases and J 5 bases, and their ends lie 17 bases apart. The CDR3 goes from the cysteine to the phenylalanine over 15 residues. Here the CDR3 DNA is all that survives: 45 bases in frame from base 1. Patients with autoimmune disease history or receiving systemic immunosuppression were excluded from the trial. Peripheral blood for TCR sequencing was drawn from every dose cohort at baseline, at cycle 4 day 1 and at cycle 7 day 1. The samples were taken from a phase I, first-in-human, multicenter, open-label dose-escalation trial of ivuxolimab. Adults with locally advanced or metastatic melanoma, renal cell, hepatocellular, or head and neck squamous cell carcinoma were enrolled in the trial. CD4+ and CD8+ T cells were sorted separately from peripheral blood before TCR sequencing.

The sample comes from a study of OX40 agonist ivuxolimab in advanced cancers. Notes on the research overall: Ivuxolimab was an agonistic, fully human IgG2 monoclonal antibody directed against OX40 (CD134), a costimulatory receptor. Intravenous ivuxolimab was administered to patients every 2 weeks at six dose levels: 0.01, 0.1, 0.3, 1.5, 3 and 10 mg/kg. Among the approximately 54 dose-escalation patients, some 20 had hepatocellular carcinoma, around 15 melanoma, 9 renal cell carcinoma and 9 head and neck cancer. The dose-escalation cohort was about 83% male with a mean age of around 62 years, ranging from roughly 20 to 80. Patients were allowed to have had prior anti-PD-1, anti-PD-L1 or anti-CTLA-4 therapy, and 30% to 40% of the dose-escalation patients had previously received checkpoint inhibitors. Three dose-escalation patients achieved partial responses, one with hepatocellular carcinoma and two with cutaneous melanoma. Peripheral TCRbeta sequencing aimed to test whether ivuxolimab altered TCR sequence diversity and caused clonal T-cell expansion. The paper covers the monotherapy dose-escalation part of the phase I ivuxolimab trial, which included N ≈ 50 patients.

What the research found in general, with its limitations: In the 0.1-3.0 mg/kg groups, partial responders were among the patients with the lowest normalized peripheral clonal expansion, particularly in CD8+ T cells. Low levels of normalized T-cell clonal expansion were also shown by some nonresponding patients. After ivuxolimab, expanded clones were on average more numerous among CD8+ T cells than among CD4+ T cells. At doses of 0.1 to 3.0 mg/kg, clonal expansion of both CD4+ and CD8+ blood T cells was observed from baseline to week 6. Antigen specificity was not determined for the clonally expanded peripheral T cells.

Genomic DNA was extracted from sorted cells for sequencing of the TCRbeta CDR3 region. The immunoSEQ Assay was used to sequence the TCRbeta CDR3 regions. In TCRdb, the immuneACCESS table is reduced to in-frame sequences with V and J assigned. These tables do not hold every clone; where another copy was compared, an unresolved V gene accounts for under half, and the others remain unexplained. Here the sample has approximately 19,000 clones; roughly 80% occur a single time. The top ten hold roughly 15% of the sample. This TCR derives from an adult with an advanced solid tumor such as melanoma, head and neck, liver or kidney cancer. The chain uses TRBV6-5 and TRBJ2-5; the D gene cannot be named for sure. This specimen consisted of CD4+ or CD8+ T cells sorted from blood, obtained in a trial of the OX40 agonist ivuxolimab. The encoded CDR3 is CASSLAGAVPETQYF. Read as DNA, the sequence is TGTGCCAGCAGTTTAGCCGGAGCCGTGCCCGAGACCCAGTACTTC.